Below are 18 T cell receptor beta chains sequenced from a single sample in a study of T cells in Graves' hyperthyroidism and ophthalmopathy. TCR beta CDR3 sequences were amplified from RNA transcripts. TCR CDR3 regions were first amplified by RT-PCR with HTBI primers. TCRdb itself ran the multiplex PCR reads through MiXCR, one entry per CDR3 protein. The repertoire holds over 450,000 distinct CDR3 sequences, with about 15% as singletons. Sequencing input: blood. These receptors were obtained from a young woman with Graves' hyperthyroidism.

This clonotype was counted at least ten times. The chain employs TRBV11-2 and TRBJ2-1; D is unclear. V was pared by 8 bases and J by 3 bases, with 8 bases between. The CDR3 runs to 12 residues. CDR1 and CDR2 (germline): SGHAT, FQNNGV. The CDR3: CASGGVYNEQFF. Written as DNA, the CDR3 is TGTGCCAGCGGCGGAGTCTACAATGAGCAGTTCTTC.

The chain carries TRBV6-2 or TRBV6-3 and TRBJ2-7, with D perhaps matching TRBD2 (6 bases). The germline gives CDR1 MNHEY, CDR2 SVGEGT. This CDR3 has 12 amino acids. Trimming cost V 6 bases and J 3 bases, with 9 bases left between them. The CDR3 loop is CASSLTSYEQYV. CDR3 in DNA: TGTGCCAGCAGCCTGACTAGCTACGAGCAGTACGTC.

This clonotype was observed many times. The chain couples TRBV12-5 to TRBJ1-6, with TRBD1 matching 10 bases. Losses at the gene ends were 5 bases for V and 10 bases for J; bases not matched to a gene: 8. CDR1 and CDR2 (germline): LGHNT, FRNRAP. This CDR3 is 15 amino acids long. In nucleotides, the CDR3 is TGTGCTAGTGGTAACGGACAGGGGGTGAGATCACCCCTCCACTTT. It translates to CASGNGQGVRSPLHF.

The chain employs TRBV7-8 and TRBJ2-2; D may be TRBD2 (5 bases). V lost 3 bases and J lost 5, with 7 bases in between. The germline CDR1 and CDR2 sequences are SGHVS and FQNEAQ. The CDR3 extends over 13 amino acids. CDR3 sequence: CASSLRETGELFF. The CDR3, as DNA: TGTGCCAGCAGCTTGAGGGAAACCGGGGAGCTGTTTTTT.

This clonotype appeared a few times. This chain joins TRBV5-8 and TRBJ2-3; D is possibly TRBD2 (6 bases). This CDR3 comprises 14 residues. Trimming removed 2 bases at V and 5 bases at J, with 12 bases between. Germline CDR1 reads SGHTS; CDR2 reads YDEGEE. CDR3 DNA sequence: TGTGCCAGCAGCTTCCGGGACTCCATAGATACGCAGTATTTT. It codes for CASSFRDSIDTQYF.

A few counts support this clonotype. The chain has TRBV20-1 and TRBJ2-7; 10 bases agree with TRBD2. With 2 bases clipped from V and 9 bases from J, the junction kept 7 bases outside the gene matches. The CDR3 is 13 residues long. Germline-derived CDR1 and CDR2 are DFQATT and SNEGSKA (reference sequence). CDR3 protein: CSARPSGRVLQYF. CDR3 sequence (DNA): TGCAGTGCTAGACCTAGCGGGAGAGTTCTGCAGTACTTC.

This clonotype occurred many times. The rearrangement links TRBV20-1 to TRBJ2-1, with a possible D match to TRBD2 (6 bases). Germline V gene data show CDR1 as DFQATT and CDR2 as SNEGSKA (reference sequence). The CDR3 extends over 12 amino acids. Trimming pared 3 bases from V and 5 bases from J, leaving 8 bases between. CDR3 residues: CSARLADNEQFF. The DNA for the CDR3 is TGCAGTGCTAGGTTAGCGGACAATGAGCAGTTCTTC.

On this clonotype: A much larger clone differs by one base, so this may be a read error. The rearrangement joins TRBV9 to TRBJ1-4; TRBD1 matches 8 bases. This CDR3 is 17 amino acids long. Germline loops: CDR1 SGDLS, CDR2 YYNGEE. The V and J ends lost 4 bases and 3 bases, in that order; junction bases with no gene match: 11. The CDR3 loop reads CASSPRPGTGANEKLFF. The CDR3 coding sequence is TGTGCCAGCAGCCCACGTCCCGGGACAGGAGCTAATGAAAAACTGTTTTTT.

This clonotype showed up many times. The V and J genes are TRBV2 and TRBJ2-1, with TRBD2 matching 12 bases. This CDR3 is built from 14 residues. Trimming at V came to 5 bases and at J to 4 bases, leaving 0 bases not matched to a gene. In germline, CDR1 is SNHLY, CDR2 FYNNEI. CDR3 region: CASSTSGRYNEQFF. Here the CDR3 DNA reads TGTGCCAGCAGTACTAGCGGGAGGTACAATGAGCAGTTCTTC. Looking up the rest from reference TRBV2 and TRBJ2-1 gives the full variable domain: EPEVTQTPSHQVTQMGQEVILRCVPISNHLYFYWYRQILGQKVEFLVSFYNNEISEKSEIFDDQFSVERPDGSNFTLKIRSTKLEDSAMYFCASSTSGRYNEQFFGPGTRLTVL.

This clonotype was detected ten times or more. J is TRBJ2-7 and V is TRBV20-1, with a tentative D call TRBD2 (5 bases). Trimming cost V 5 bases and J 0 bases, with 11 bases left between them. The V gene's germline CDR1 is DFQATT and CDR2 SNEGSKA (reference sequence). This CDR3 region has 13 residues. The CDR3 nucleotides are TGCAGTGCTCTGGACTGGAGCTCCTACGAGCAGTACTTC. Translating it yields CSALDWSSYEQYF.

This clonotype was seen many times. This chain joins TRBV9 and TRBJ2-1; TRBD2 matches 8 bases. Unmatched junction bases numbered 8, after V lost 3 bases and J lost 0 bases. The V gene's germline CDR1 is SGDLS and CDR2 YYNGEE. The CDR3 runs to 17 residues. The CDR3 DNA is TGTGCCAGCAGCGCTGTTATAGCGGGGAGCTCCTACAATGAGCAGTTCTTC. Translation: CASSAVIAGSSYNEQFF.

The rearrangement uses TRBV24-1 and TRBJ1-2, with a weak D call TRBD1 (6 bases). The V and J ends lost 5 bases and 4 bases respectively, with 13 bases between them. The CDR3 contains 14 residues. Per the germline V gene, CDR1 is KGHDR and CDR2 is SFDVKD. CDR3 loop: CATSAKGHFYGYTF. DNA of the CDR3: TGTGCCACCAGTGCTAAGGGACATTTCTATGGCTACACCTTC.

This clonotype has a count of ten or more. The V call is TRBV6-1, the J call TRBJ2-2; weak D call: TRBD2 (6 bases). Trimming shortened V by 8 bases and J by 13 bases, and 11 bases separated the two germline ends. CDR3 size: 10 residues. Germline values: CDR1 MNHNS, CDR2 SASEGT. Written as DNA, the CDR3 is TGTGCCAGCGGGGGACTTTGGCTGTTTTTT. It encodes CASGGLWLFF.

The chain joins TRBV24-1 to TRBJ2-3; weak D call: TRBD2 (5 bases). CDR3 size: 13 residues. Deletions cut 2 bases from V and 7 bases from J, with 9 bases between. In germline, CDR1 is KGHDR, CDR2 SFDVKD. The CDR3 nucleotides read TGTGCCACCAGTGATTGGACCGGGAATACGCAGTATTTT. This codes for CATSDWTGNTQYF.

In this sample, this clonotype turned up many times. CDR3 sequence (DNA): TGCAGTGCTAGAACTACGGGAGGGGAGACCCAGTACTTC. Translating gives CSARTTGGETQYF. The chain joins TRBV20-1 to TRBJ2-5, with 8 bases lining up with TRBD2. From germline, CDR1 is DFQATT and CDR2 SNEGSKA (reference sequence). The CDR3 spans 13 residues. The V gene end was trimmed by 2 bases and the J gene end by 5 bases; junction bases not matched to a gene: 4.

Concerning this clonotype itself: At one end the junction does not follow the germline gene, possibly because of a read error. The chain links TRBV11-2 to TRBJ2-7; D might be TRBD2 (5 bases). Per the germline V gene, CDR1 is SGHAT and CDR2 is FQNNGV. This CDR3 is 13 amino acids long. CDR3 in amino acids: CTSSRSGAYEQYF. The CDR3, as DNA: TGTACCAGCAGCCGGAGCGGCGCCTACGAGCAGTACTTC.

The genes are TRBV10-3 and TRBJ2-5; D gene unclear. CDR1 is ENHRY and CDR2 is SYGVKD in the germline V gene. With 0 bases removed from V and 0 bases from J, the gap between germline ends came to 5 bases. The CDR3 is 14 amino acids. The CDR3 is CAISESSYQETQYF. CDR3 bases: TGTGCCATCAGTGAGTCCAGCTACCAAGAGACCCAGTACTTC.

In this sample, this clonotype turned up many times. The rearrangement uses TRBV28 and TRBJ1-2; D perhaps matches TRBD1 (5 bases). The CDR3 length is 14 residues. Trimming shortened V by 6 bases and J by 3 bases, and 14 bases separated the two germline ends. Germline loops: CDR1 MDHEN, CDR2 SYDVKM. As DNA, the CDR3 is TGTGCCAGCAGGGATGGAGCCAGGGACTATGGCTACACCTTC. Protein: CASRDGARDYGYTF.